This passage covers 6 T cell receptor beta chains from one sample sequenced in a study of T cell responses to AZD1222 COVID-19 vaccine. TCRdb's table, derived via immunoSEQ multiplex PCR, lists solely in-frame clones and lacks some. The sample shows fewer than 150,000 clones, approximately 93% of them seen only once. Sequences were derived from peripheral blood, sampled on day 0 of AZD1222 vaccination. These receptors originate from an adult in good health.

In DNA form, the CDR3 reads TGTGCAGATGGGACAGAGACCTTGAACACTGAAGCTTTCTTT. Residues: CADGTETLNTEAFF. This chain uses TRBV21-1 with TRBJ1-1; the table's TRBD1 call for D was not verified on the DNA. TRBV21-1 is a pseudogene segment. The CDR3 is 14 residues long.

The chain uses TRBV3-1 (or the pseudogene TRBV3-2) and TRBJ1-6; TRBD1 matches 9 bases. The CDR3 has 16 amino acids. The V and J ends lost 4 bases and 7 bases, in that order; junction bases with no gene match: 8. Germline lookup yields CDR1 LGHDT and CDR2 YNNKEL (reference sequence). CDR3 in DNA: TGTGCCAGCAGCCTCCTCCAGGGACAGGGAAATTCACCCCTCCACTTT. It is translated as CASSLLQGQGNSPLHF.

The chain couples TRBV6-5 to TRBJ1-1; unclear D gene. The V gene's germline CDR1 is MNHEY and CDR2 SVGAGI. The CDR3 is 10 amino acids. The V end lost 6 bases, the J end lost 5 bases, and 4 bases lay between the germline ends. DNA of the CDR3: TGTGCCAGCAGGGGGACTGAAGCTTTCTTT. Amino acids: CASRGTEAFF.

The CDR3 nucleotides read TGTGCCAGCAGAGGACCCCGGACAGGGGGCCGGGATGAGCAGTTCTTC. Translated: CASRGPRTGGRDEQFF. The chain joins TRBV21-1 to TRBJ2-1; TRBD1 is the table's D call and was not checked against the DNA. TRBV21-1 is tagged as a pseudogene. The CDR3 has 16 residues.

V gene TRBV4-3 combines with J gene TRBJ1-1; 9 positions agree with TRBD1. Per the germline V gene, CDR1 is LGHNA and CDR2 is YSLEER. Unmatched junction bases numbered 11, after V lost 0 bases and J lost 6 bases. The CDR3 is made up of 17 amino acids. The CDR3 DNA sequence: TGCGCCAGCAGCCAAGATCTTTGGGGACAGGGAGGGCCTGAAGCTTTCTTT. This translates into CASSQDLWGQGGPEAFF.

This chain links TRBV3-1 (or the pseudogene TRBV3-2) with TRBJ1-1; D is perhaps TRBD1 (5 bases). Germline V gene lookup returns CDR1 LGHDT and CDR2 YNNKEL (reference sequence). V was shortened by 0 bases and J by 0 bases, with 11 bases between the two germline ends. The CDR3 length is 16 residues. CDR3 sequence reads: CASSQESRDLNTEAFF. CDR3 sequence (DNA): TGTGCCAGCAGCCAAGAGTCGAGGGACCTGAACACTGAAGCTTTCTTT.